The 19 T cell receptor beta chains reported below all come from one sample, sequenced in a study of T cells in tuberculosis. Here immunoSEQ multiplex PCR was the method, and the copy in TCRdb shows in-frame clones only, minus some. The repertoire holds tens of thousands of clones, with 91% as singletons. Time point meaning: new active TB diagnosis, blood taken before or within 7 days of starting treatment. The sample in question was PBMCs, obtained at tuberculosis diagnosis. The receptors originated from an adult with tuberculosis.

The rearrangement joins TRBV9 to TRBJ1-3; the D is unclear. V was shortened by 3 bases and J by 1 base, with 5 bases between the two germline ends. The CDR3 length is 13 residues. The germline V gene encodes CDR1 SGDLS and CDR2 YYNGEE. CDR3 amino acids: CASSARSGNTIYF. The CDR3 DNA follows: TGTGCCAGCAGCGCTAGATCTGGAAACACCATATATTTT.

V and J are TRBV19 and TRBJ2-5; 10 nucleotides match TRBD1. V shed 10 bases and J 2 bases; nucleotides not matched to a gene: 7. This CDR3 has 14 amino acids. The germline V gene has CDR1 LNHDA and CDR2 SQIVND (reference sequence). In nucleotides, the CDR3 is TGTGCCACAAGGGACAGGGGAAGGCAAGAGACCCAGTACTTC. It specifies CATRDRGRQETQYF.

CDR3 nucleotides: TGTGCCAGCAGCCAGCGGACAGGTAGCAATCAGCCCCAGCATTTT. Protein product: CASSQRTGSNQPQHF. V usage is TRBV4-2 and J usage is TRBJ1-5, with 7 bases aligning to TRBD1. Losses at the gene ends were 3 bases for V and 0 bases for J; bases not matched to a gene: 2. Germline V CDR1 and CDR2: LGHNA, YNFKEQ. This CDR3 has 15 amino acids.

The chain recombines TRBV25-1 with TRBJ1-2, with 10 bases aligning to TRBD1. Unmatched junction bases numbered 6, after V lost 0 bases and J lost 8 bases. CDR1 MGHDK and CDR2 SYGVNS come from the germline V gene. The CDR3 runs to 15 residues. CDR3: CASSEYRRDRGGYTF. DNA of the CDR3: TGTGCCAGCAGTGAATATAGGCGGGACAGGGGAGGCTACACCTTC.

This chain joins TRBV9 and TRBJ2-5; 9 nucleotides agree with TRBD2. The V gene end was trimmed by 4 bases and the J gene end by 2 bases; junction bases not matched to a gene: 6. Looked up from germline, CDR1 is SGDLS and CDR2 is YYNGEE. CDR3 length equals 15 residues. The CDR3 region is CASSPDGLAQETQYF. CDR3 bases: TGTGCCAGCAGCCCGGACGGACTAGCGCAAGAGACCCAGTACTTC.

The chain carries TRBV2 and TRBJ2-3; 13 bases line up with TRBD2. The V and J ends lost 6 bases and 3 bases, in that order; junction bases with no gene match: 9. CDR1 is SNHLY, CDR2 FYNNEI, per germline. The CDR3 contains 17 residues. As DNA, the CDR3 is TGTGCCAGCAGCAAGGGGGCGACTAGCGGGGGGACAGATACGCAGTATTTT. It specifies CASSKGATSGGTDTQYF.

V and J are TRBV7-8 and TRBJ2-4; no clear D gene. Germline V gives CDR1 SGHVS, CDR2 FQNEAQ. The CDR3 sequence is 15 residues long. V shed 1 base and J shed 6 bases, with 13 bases lying between them. CDR3 nucleotides: TGTGCCAGCAGCTTAGATGGGCCTATAGGAAACATTCAGTACTTC. It specifies CASSLDGPIGNIQYF.

This sequence joins TRBV19 and TRBJ2-5, with a weak D call TRBD1 (5 bases). The germline V gene has CDR1 LNHDA and CDR2 SQIVND (reference sequence). The CDR3 sequence is 13 residues long. The V end lost 5 bases, the J end lost 5 bases, and 12 bases lay between the germline ends. CDR3 sequence reads: CASSADRVETQYF. The CDR3, as DNA: TGTGCCAGTAGTGCAGACAGAGTGGAGACCCAGTACTTC.

The V and J genes are TRBV19 and TRBJ1-2; no clear D gene. CDR1 is LNHDA and CDR2 is SQIVND in the germline V gene (reference sequence). Trimming cost V 0 bases and J 6 bases, with 11 bases left between them. The CDR3 is made up of 14 amino acids. Here the CDR3 DNA reads TGTGCCAGTAGTATAGATGGGCCCGGGGATGGCTACACCTTC. Amino acids: CASSIDGPGDGYTF.

This rearrangement joins TRBV9 to TRBJ2-5; 12 bases match TRBD1. The CDR3 spans 18 residues. Germline values: CDR1 SGDLS, CDR2 YYNGEE. With 4 bases clipped from V and 2 bases from J, the junction kept 12 bases outside the gene matches. The CDR3: CASSPLVGGQGAQETQYF. For the CDR3, the DNA is TGTGCCAGCAGCCCGCTGGTCGGGGGACAGGGGGCTCAAGAGACCCAGTACTTC. Drawing the rest from reference TRBV9 and TRBJ2-5, the complete variable domain is DSGVTQTPKHLITATGQRVTLRCSPRSGDLSVYWYQQSLDQGLQFLIQYYNGEERAKGNILERFSAQQFPDLHSELNLSSLELGDSALYFCASSPLVGGQGAQETQYFGPGTRLLVL.

The CDR3 nucleotides are TGTGCCAGCAGCACACTGGACAGGGTTTATATCTATGGCTACACCTTC. Translated, it gives CASSTLDRVYIYGYTF. The V and J genes are TRBV5-6 and TRBJ1-2, with TRBD1 matching over 8 bases. The length of the CDR3 is 16 residues. J gave up 4 bases and V 4 bases, and 12 bases lay outside the gene matches. Per the germline V gene, CDR1 is SGHDT and CDR2 is YYEEEE.

This clone was counted once. The V call is TRBV9, the J call TRBJ1-5; perhaps TRBD1 as D (6 bases). The CDR3 extends over 15 amino acids. The germline gives CDR1 SGDLS, CDR2 YYNGEE. The V and J ends lost 3 bases and 4 bases respectively, with 14 bases between them. The CDR3 region has the DNA TGTGCCAGCAGCGGATACAGGGAAAGGAATCAGCCCCAGCATTTT. Its translation is CASSGYRERNQPQHF.

This rearrangement joins TRBV9 to TRBJ2-3, with D maybe TRBD2 (5 bases). Trimming pared 3 bases from V and 1 base from J, leaving 12 bases between. The CDR3 runs to 15 residues. Germline loops: CDR1 SGDLS, CDR2 YYNGEE. DNA for the CDR3: TGTGCCAGCAGCGGGTCGGGATTAGGCACAGATACGCAGTATTTT. Its protein is CASSGSGLGTDTQYF.

The rearrangement uses TRBV6-4 and TRBJ1-6, with 7 bases that match TRBD1. Germline V gene lookup returns CDR1 MRHNA and CDR2 SNTAGT. The CDR3 has 13 residues. Trimming cost V 6 bases and J 8 bases; bases outside gene matches: 4. Here the CDR3 reads CASSQTGDSPLHF. DNA of the CDR3: TGTGCCAGCAGCCAAACAGGGGATTCACCCCTCCACTTT.

About this clone itself: It is likely a read error, because the conserved phenylalanine at the end of the CDR3 is missing. Because the CDR3's place on the DNA is in doubt, the DNA is left out and the CDR3 is given as listed by TCRdb. The chain uses TRBV19 and TRBJ1-1; the tabulated D call, TRBD1, remains unverified against the DNA. The length of the CDR3 is 13 amino acids, counting both ends. Germline V lookup: CDR1 LNHDA, CDR2 SQIVND (reference sequence). This chain's CDR3 is CASSTGTGIGLAV.

The rearrangement uses TRBV5-4 and TRBJ2-1, with D possibly TRBD2 on 5 matching bases. The germline V gene has CDR1 SGHNT and CDR2 YYREEE (reference sequence). CDR3 length: 15 amino acids. V was pared by 4 bases and J by 8 bases, with 19 bases between. The DNA of the CDR3 is TGTGCCAGCAGCGGCGCGGGTCCCCCCCTCCATGAGCAGTTCTTC. This gives the protein CASSGAGPPLHEQFF.

V is TRBV28 and J is TRBJ1-6, with D perhaps matching TRBD1 (5 bases). V lost 7 bases, J lost 9 bases, and 16 bases lay in between. The germline V gene has CDR1 MDHEN and CDR2 SYDVKM. This CDR3 has 14 residues. The CDR3 reads CASNRGGSSSPLHF. The CDR3 nucleotides read TGTGCCAGCAATCGGGGGGGGAGCAGTTCACCCCTCCACTTT.

J is TRBJ1-5 and V is TRBV10-3, with TRBD1 as a possible D gene (6 bases). The CDR3 has 16 amino acids. V was cut by 3 bases and J by 4 bases, with 16 bases left in between. Germline loops: CDR1 ENHRY, CDR2 SYGVKD. The CDR3 DNA reads as TGTGCCATCAGTGACCCCGAGGGGGGGCAAAATCAGCCCCAGCATTTT. Translating it yields CAISDPEGGQNQPQHF.

The genes are TRBV6-5 and TRBJ2-2, with 7 bases fitting TRBD2. V lost 4 bases to trimming and J lost 5 bases; unmatched junction nucleotides: 4. The V gene's germline CDR1 is MNHEY and CDR2 SVGAGI. The CDR3 length is 14 residues. In DNA, the CDR3 is TGTGCCAGCAGTTCATCGCGGGGGACCGGGGAGCTGTTTTTT. It specifies CASSSSRGTGELFF.